This is a list of T cell receptor beta chains from one sample in a study of T cells after yellow fever vaccination. TCRdb reanalysed the 5' RACE reads using MiXCR and keeps one entry per CDR3 protein. The sample records about 310,000 distinct CDR3 sequences, about 3.5% being singletons. The specimen was PBMCs, collected on the day of the yellow fever booster vaccination. These receptors were collected from a man in his late teens or twenties who received the YFV17D yellow fever vaccine. CDR3s include the opening cysteine and the closing phenylalanine or tryptophan. The D gene is left open where the match is weak. Only some rows state a clone size, as once, few, many or a class for expanded clones.

clone size,D gene,J gene,CDR3 length,V gene,CDR3 protein,CDR3 DNA
many,.,TRBJ2-3,16,TRBV29-1,CSVDDPGTFGTDTQYF,TGCAGCGTTGATGATCCGGGAACGTTTGGCACAGATACGCAGTATTTT
.,.,TRBJ2-2,14,TRBV20-1,CSALTPLGTGELFF,TGCAGTGCGTTGACTCCCTTGGGAACCGGGGAGCTGTTTTTT
many,.,TRBJ1-4,16,TRBV7-9,CASSSPRVATNEKLFF,TGTGCCAGCAGCTCCCCCCGGGTAGCAACTAATGAAAAACTGTTTTTT
.,.,TRBJ2-3,17,TRBV4-1,CASSHEGSLRFSDTQYF,TGCGCCAGCAGCCATGAGGGTTCCTTAAGGTTTTCGGATACGCAGTATTTT
many,TRBD1,TRBJ1-6,15,TRBV7-2,CASSLPTGGRSPLHF,TGTGCCAGCAGCTTGCCGACAGGGGGACGATCACCCCTCCACTTT
many,TRBD2,TRBJ2-3,17,TRBV4-2,CASSQGSYLAGTDTQYF,TGTGCCAGCAGCCAAGGGTCCTATCTAGCGGGAACAGATACGCAGTATTTT
few,TRBD1,TRBJ1-1,14,TRBV5-1,CASSSGQGLFEAFF,TGCGCCAGCAGCTCAGGACAGGGATTATTTGAAGCTTTCTTT
.,.,TRBJ2-1,12,TRBV6-2/TRBV6-3,CASSPAGTEQFF,TGTGCCAGCAGTCCCGCCGGGACAGAGCAGTTCTTC
many,.,TRBJ2-3,12,TRBV5-1,CASSLRADTQYF,TGCGCCAGCAGCTTGAGAGCAGATACGCAGTATTTT
many,.,TRBJ1-1,13,TRBV18,CASSPDLNTEAFF,TGTGCCAGCTCACCAGACCTGAACACTGAAGCTTTCTTT
few,.,TRBJ2-3,17,TRBV4-2,CASSQESRAAGTDTQYF,TGCGCCAGCAGCCAAGAATCCAGGGCCGCCGGCACAGATACGCAGTATTTT
few,.,TRBJ2-2,13,TRBV24-1,CATSDVLSGELFF,TGTGCCACCAGTGATGTTTTGAGCGGGGAGCTGTTTTTT
many,.,TRBJ1-2,13,TRBV7-2,CASSPGRHYGYTF,TGTGCCAGCAGCCCGGGACGCCACTATGGCTACACCTTC
few,.,TRBJ1-5,13,TRBV15,CATSSLINQPQHF,TGTGCCACCAGCAGCCTCATCAATCAGCCCCAGCATTTT
few,TRBD1,TRBJ1-2,15,TRBV6-5,CASRAPGTGGYGYTF,TGTGCCAGCAGAGCGCCCGGGACAGGGGGTTATGGCTACACCTTC
many,.,TRBJ1-3,14,TRBV3-1,CASSQGFQGGTIYF,TGTGCCAGCAGCCAAGGTTTCCAGGGAGGCACCATATATTTT
many,.,TRBJ2-7,14,TRBV7-6,CASSLRSRVSEQYF,TGTGCCAGCAGCTTGCGGAGTAGAGTATCCGAGCAGTACTTC
many,.,TRBJ2-5,13,TRBV28,CASSKIAGETQYF,TGTGCCAGCAGTAAAATAGCCGGGGAGACCCAGTACTTC
many,.,TRBJ2-1,14,TRBV5-1,CASSPGTVYNEQFF,TGCGCCAGCAGCCCAGGGACGGTCTACAATGAGCAGTTCTTC
few,.,TRBJ2-1,18,TRBV10-3,CAISESAGGRSSYNEQFF,TGTGCCATCAGTGAGTCTGCCGGGGGCAGGAGCTCCTACAATGAGCAGTTCTTC